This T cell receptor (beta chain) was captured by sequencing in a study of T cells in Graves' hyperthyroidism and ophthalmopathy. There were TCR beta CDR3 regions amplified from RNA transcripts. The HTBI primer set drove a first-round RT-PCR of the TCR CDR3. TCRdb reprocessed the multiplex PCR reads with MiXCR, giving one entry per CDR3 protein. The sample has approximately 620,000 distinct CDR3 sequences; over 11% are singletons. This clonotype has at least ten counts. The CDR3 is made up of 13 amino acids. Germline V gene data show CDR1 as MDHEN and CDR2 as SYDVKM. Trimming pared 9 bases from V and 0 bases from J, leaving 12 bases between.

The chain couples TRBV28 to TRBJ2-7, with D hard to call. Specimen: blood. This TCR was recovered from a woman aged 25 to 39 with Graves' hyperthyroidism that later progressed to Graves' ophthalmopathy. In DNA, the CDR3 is TGTGCCAGTATCGGGCCTACCTCCTACGAGCAGTACTTC. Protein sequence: CASIGPTSYEQYF.